The sequence of this T cell receptor beta chain was determined in a study of T cells in localized non-small cell lung cancer. Points from the study as a whole: One tumor region alone was sequenced, and heterogeneity therefore remains possible. Appearing in adjacent lung were a median about 50 of the top 100 tumor clones.

In regard to this clone: Its antigen is currently unknown.

Germline CDR1 reads KGHSH; CDR2 reads LQKENI. V lost 0 bases and J 5 bases, leaving 15 bases between the germline ends. The CDR3 runs to 16 residues. Sequencing used immunoSEQ multiplex PCR; TCRdb keeps in-frame clones, though not all of them. The sample lists about 1,500 clones; roughly 20% were seen once. The sample was normal lung tissue next to the tumor, taken before any cancer treatment. This chain connects TRBV18 to TRBJ2-3; tentatively, D is TRBD1 or TRBD2 (5 bases each). The sequence was obtained from a male donor aged 60 or over with stage III squamous cell lung carcinoma. In DNA form, the CDR3 reads TGTGCCAGCTCACCACCGCAGGGCAGGGCGGGAGATACGCAGTATTTT. Its protein product is CASSPPQGRAGDTQYF.